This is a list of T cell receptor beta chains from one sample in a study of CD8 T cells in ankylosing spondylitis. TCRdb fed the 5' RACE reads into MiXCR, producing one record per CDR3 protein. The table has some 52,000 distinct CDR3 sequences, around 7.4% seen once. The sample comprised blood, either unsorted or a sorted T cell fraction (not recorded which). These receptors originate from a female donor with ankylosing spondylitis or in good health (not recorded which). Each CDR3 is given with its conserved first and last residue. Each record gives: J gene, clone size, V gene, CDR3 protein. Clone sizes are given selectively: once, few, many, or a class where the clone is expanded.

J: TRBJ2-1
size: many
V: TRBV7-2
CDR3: CASSLGPSTPYNEQFF

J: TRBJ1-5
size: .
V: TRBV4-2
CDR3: CASSQTGTGRNQPQHF

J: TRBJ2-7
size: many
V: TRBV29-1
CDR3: CSVGTGRNEQYF

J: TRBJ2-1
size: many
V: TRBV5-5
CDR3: CASSLEGLQDRPFF

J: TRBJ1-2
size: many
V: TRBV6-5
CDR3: CASSTGTDTNYGYTF

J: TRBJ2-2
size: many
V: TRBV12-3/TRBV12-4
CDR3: CASMGDTGELFF

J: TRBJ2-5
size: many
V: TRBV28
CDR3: CASSFGMGDQETQYF

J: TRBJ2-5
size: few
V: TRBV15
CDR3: CATSRESFRKETQYF

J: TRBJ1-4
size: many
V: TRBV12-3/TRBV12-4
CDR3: CASSPGQGNEKLFF

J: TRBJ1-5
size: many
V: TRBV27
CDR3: CVSSPRGTGGGQPQHF

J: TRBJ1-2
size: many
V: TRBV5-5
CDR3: CASSSFPGTTAINYGYTF

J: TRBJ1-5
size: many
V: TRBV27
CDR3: CASSLTPDGQPQHF

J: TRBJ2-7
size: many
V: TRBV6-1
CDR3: CASSPGRIYEQYF

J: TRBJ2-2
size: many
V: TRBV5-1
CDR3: CASTSISNTGELFF

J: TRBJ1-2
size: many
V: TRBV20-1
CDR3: CSASPGAGYTF

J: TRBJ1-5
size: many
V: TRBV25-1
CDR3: CASSVQGASQPQHF

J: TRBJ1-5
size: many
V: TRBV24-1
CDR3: CATHGGGFSNQPQHF

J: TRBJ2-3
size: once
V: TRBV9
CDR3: CASGFTGGEDTQYF

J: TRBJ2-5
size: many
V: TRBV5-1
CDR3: CATSDSQETQYF

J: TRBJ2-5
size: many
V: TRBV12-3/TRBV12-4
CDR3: CASSLGSGQETQYF

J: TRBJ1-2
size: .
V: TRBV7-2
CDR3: CASSLGWGGEHYGYTF

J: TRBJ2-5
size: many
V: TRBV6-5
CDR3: CASSSATGKGSTQYF

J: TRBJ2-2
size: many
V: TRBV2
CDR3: CASKAPRASPPGELFF

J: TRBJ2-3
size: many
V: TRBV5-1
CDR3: CASSLSPGTRSSTDTQYF

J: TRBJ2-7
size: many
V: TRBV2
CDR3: CASISGGLYEQYF

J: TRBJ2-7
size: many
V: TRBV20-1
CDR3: CSALGDPSPQQYF

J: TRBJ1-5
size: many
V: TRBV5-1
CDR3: CASSVGTGDQPQHF

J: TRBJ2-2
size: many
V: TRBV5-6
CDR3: CASSSFPRRQLNTGELFF

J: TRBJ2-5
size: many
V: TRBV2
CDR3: CASSHRLAGEETQYF

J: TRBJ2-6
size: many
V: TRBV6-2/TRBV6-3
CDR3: CASNPRLFSGANVLTF

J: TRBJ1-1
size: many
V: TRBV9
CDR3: CASSKTGGGNTEAFF

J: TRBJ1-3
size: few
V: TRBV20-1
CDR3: CSADRGGGNTIYF

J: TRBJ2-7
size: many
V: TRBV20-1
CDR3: CSARGITSGRAYEQYF

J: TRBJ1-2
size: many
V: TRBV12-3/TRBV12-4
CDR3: CASSLRGGGYGYTF

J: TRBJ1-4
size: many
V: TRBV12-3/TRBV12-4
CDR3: CASREDSNEKLFF

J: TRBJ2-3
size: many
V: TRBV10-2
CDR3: CASSALRREGDTQYF

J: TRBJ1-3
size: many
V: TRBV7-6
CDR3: CASSLARTGASGNTIYF